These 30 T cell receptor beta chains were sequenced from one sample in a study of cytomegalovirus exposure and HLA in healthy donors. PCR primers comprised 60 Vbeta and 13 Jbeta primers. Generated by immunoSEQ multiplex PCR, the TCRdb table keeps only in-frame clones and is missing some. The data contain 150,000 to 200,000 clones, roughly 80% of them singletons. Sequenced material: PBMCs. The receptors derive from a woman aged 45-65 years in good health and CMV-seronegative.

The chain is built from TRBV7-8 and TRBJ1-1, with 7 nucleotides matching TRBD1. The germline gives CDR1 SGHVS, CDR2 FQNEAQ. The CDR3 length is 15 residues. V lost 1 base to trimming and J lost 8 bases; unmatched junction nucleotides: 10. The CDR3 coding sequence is TGTGCCAGCAGCTTAGTATATCGGACAGGCGAAGAAGCTTTCTTT. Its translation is CASSLVYRTGEEAFF.

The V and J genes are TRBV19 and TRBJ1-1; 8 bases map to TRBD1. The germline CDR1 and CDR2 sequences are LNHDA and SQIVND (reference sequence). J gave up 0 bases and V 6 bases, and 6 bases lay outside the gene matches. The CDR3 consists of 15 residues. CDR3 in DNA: TGTGCCAGTAGCCGAGGACAGGGCATGAACACTGAAGCTTTCTTT. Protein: CASSRGQGMNTEAFF.

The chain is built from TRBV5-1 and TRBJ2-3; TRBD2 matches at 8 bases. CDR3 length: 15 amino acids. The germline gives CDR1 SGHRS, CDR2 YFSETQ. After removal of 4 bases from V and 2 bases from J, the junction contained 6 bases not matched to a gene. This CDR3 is CASSAGLGYTDTQYF. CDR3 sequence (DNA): TGCGCCAGCAGCGCGGGACTAGGTTACACAGATACGCAGTATTTT.

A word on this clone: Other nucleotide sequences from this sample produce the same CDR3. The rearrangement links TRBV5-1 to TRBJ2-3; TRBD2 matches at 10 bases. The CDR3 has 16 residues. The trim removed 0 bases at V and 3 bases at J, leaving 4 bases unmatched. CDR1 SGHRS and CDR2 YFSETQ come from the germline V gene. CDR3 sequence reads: CASSLGTSGRTDTQYF. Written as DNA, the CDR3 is TGCGCCAGCAGCTTGGGGACTAGCGGTCGGACAGATACGCAGTATTTT.

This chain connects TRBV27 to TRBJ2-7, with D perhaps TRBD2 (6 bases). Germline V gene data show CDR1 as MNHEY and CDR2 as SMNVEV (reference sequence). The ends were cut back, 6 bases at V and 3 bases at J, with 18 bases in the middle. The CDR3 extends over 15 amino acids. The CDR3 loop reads CASSSGLPTNYEQYF. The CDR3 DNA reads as TGTGCCAGCAGCTCGGGACTCCCGACCAACTACGAGCAGTACTTC.

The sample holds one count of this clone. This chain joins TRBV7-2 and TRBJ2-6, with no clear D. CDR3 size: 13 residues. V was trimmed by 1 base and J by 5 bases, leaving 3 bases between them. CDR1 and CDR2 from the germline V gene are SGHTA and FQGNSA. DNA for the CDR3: TGTGCCAGCAGCTTAGACTGGGCCAACGTCCTGACTTTC. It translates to CASSLDWANVLTF.

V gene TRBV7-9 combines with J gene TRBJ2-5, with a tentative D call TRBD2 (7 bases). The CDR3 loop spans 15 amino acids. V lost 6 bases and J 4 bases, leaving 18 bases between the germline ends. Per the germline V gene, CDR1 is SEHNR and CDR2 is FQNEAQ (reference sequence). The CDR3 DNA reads TGTGCCAGCAGTCGCCGTTGGGGGGGGCGAGAGACCCAGTACTTC. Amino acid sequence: CASSRRWGGRETQYF.

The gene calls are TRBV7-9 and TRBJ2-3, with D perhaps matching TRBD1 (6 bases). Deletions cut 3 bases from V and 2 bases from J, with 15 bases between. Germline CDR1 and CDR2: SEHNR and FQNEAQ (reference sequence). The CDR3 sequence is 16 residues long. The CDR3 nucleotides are TGTGCCAGCAGCTTGAGGTCGAGACAGGTCACAGATACGCAGTATTTT. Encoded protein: CASSLRSRQVTDTQYF. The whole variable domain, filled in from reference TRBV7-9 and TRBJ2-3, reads DTGVSQNPRHKITKRGQNVTFRCDPISEHNRLYWYRQTLGQGPEFLTYFQNEAQLEKSRLLSDRFSAERPKGSFSTLEIQRTEQGDSAMYLCASSLRSRQVTDTQYFGPGTRLTVL.

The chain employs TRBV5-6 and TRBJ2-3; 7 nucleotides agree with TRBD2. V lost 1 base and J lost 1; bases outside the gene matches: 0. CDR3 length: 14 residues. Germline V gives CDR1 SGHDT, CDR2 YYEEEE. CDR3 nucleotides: TGTGCCAGCAGCTTGCGGGGGGGCACAGATACGCAGTATTTT. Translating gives CASSLRGGTDTQYF.

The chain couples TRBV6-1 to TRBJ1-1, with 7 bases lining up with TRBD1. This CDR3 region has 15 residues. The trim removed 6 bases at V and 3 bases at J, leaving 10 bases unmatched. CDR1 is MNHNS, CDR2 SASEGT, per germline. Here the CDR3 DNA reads TGTGCCAGCAGCCCGAGACAGGGTTCGGACACTGAAGCTTTCTTT. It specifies CASSPRQGSDTEAFF.

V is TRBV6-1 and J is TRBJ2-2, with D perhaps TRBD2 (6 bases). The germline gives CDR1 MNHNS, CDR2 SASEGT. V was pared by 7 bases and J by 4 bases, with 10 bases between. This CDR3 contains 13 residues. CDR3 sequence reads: CASTGVGTGELFF. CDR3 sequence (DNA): TGTGCCAGCACGGGGGTTGGCACCGGGGAGCTGTTTTTT.

As DNA, the CDR3 is TGTGCCAGCAGTTACTTCCTACGGACAGATAACTATGGCTACACCTTC. The encoded protein is CASSYFLRTDNYGYTF. The chain uses TRBV6-5 and TRBJ1-2, with D maybe TRBD1 (6 bases). The CDR3 spans 16 residues. V shed 1 base and J shed 1 base, with 13 bases lying between them. Germline V lookup: CDR1 MNHEY, CDR2 SVGAGI.

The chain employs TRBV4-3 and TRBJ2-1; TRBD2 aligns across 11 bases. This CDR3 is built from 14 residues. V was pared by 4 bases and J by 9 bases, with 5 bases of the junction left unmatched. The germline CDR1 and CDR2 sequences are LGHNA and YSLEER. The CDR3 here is CASSLVLAGAEQFF. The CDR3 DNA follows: TGCGCCAGCAGCCTAGTACTAGCGGGAGCTGAGCAGTTCTTC.

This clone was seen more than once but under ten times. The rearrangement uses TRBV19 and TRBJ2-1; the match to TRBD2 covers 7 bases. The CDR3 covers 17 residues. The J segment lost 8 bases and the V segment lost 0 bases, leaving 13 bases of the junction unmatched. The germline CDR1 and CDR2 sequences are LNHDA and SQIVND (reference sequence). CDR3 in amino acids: CASSIDPVGGTTYEQFF. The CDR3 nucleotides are TGTGCCAGTAGTATAGATCCGGTCGGGGGGACCACCTATGAGCAGTTCTTC. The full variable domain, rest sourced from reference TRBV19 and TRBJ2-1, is DGGITQSPKYLFRKEGQNVTLSCEQNLNHDAMYWYRQDPGQGLRLIYYSQIVNDFQKGDIAEGYSVSREKKESFPLTVTSAQKNPTAFYLCASSIDPVGGTTYEQFFGPGTRLTVL.

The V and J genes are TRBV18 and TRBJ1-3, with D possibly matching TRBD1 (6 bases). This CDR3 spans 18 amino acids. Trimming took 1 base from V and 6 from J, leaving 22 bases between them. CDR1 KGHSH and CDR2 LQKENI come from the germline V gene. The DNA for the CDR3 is TGTGCCAGCTCACCACGTATGTTCGCCGGGACACAGGAAAACACCATATATTTT. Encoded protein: CASSPRMFAGTQENTIYF.

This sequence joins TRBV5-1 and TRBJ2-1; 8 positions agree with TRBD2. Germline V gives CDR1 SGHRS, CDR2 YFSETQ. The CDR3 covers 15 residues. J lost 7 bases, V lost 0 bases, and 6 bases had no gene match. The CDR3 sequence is CASSLARGGPNEQFF. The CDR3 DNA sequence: TGCGCCAGCAGCTTGGCACGGGGGGGCCCTAATGAGCAGTTCTTC.

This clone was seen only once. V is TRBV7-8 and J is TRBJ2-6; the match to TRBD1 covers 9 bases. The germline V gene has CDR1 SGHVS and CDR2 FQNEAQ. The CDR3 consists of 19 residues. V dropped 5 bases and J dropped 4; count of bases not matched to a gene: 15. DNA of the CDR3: TGTGCCAGCAGCCCACTAACCGGGACAGGGAGAGCCGGGGCCAACGTCCTGACTTTC. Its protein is CASSPLTGTGRAGANVLTF.

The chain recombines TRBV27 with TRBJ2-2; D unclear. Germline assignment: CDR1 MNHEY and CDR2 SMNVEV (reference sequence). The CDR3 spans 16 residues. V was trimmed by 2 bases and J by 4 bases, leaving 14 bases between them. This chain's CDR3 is CASSLSASLPTGELFF. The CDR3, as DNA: TGTGCCAGCAGTTTAAGCGCCTCGCTTCCCACCGGGGAGCTGTTTTTT.

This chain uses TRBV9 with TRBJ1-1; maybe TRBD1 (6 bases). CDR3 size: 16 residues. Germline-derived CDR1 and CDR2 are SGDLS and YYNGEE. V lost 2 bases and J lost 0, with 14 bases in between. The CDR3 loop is CASSVTGGQMNTEAFF. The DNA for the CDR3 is TGTGCCAGCAGCGTTACGGGGGGACAAATGAACACTGAAGCTTTCTTT.

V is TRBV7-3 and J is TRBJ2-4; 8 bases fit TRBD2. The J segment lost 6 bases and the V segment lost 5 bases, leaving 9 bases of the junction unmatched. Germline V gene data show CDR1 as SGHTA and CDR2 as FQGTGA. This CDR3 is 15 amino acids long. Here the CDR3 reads CASSPSAGAGNIQYF. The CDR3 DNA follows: TGTGCCAGCAGCCCTTCAGCGGGAGCGGGAAACATTCAGTACTTC.

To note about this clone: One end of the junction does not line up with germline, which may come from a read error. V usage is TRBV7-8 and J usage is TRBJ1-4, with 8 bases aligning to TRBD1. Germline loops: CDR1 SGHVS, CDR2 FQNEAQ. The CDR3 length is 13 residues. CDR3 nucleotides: TGTGCCAGCAGCTTAGTAGGACAGGGTCGCTTGGTTTTT. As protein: CASSLVGQGRLVF.

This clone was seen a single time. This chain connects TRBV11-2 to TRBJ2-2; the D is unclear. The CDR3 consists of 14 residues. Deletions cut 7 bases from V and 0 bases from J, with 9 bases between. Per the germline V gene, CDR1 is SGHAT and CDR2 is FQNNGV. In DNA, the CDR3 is TGTGCCAGCATCGACATCACGAACACCGGGGAGCTGTTTTTT. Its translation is CASIDITNTGELFF. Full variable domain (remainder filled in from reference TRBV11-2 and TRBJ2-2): EAGVAQSPRYKIIEKRQSVAFWCNPISGHATLYWYQQILGQGPKLLIQFQNNGVVDDSQLPKDRFSAERLKGVDSTLKIQPAKLEDSAVYLCASIDITNTGELFFGEGSRLTVL.

CDR3: CASSNRQGASGYTF. The CDR3 DNA reads as TGCGCCAGCAGCAACCGACAAGGGGCTAGTGGCTACACCTTC. This sequence joins TRBV5-1 and TRBJ1-2, with D possibly matching TRBD1 (5 bases). This CDR3 has 14 residues. Trimming left V 4 bases short and J 7 bases short, with 17 bases between. Germline lookup yields CDR1 SGHRS and CDR2 YFSETQ.

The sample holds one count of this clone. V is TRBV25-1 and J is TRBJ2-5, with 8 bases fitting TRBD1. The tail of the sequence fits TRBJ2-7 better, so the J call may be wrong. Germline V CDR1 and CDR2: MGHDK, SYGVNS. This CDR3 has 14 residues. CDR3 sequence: CASSTRTGTDEQYF. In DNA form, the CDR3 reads TGTGCCAGCTCCACTCGGACAGGGACCGACGAGCAGTACTTC.

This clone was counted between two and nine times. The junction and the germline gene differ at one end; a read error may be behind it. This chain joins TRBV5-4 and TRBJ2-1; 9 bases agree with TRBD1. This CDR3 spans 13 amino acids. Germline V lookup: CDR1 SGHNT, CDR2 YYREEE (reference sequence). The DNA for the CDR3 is TGTGCCAGCAGCTACCGCACAGGGGGCGAGGTGATCTTC. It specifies CASSYRTGGEVIF.

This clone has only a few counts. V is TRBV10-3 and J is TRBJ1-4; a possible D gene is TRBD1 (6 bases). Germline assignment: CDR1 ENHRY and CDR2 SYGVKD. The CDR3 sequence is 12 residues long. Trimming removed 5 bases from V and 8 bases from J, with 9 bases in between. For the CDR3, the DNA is TGTGCCATCAGTCCCCAGGGGGAAAAACTGTTTTTT. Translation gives CAISPQGEKLFF.

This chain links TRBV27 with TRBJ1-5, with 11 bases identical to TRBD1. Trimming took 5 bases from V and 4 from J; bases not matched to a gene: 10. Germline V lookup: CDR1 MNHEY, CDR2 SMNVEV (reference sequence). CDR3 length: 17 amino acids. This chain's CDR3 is CASSGKLGQGDNQPQHF. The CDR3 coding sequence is TGTGCCAGCAGTGGGAAATTGGGACAGGGGGATAATCAGCCCCAGCATTTT.

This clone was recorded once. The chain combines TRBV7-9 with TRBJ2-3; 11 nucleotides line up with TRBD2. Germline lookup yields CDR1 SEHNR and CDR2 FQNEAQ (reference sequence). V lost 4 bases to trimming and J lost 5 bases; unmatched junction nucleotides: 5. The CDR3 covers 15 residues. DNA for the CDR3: TGTGCCAGCAGCTCCCTAGCGGGGGGCCTAGATACGCAGTATTTT. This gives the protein CASSSLAGGLDTQYF.

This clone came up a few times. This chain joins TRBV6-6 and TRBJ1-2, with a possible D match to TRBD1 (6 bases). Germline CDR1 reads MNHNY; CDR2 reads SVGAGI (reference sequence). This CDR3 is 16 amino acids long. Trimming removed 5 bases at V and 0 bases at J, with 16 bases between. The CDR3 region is CASSHLGHTTNYGYTF. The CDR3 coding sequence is TGTGCCAGCAGTCACCTGGGACACACCACTAACTATGGCTACACCTTC.

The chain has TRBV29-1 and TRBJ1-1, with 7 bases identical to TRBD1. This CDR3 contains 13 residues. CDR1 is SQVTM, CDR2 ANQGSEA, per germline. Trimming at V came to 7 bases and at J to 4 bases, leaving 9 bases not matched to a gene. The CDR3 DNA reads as TGCAGCGCTCTTAAGGGACAGACCACTGAAGCTTTCTTT. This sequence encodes CSALKGQTTEAFF.